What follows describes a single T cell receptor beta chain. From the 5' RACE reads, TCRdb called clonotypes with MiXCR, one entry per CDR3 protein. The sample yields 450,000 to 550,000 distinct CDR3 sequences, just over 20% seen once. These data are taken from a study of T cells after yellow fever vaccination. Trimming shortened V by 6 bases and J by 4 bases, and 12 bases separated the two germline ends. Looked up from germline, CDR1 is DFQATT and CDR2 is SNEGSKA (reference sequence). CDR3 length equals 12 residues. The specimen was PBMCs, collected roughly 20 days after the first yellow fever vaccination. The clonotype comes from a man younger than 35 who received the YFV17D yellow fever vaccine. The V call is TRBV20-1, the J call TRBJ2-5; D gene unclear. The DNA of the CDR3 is TGCAGTGCCCCGACTGGGTTAGAGACCCAGTACTTC. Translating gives CSAPTGLETQYF.